The rows below give T cell receptor beta chains drawn from one sample of a study of blood T cell repertoires in COVID-19. Assay: immunoSEQ multiplex PCR; the TCRdb copy retains only in-frame clones and omits some. Here the sample spans 200,000 to 250,000 clones, around 87% being singletons. Sequencing was done on a sample of peripheral blood. The receptor set was obtained from a woman between 65 and 79 years old with active or convalescent COVID-19. CDR3s include the opening cysteine and the closing phenylalanine or tryptophan. The D gene is left open where the match is weak. The listing skips clone size in some rows; elsewhere it reads once, few, many or a size class.

>TRBV24-1|NA|TRBJ1-5|15|NA
TGTGCCACCAGTGACCTCGACAGACCCGGACAGCCCCAGCATTTT
CATSDLDRPGQPQHF
>TRBV18|TRBD1|TRBJ1-5|14|NA
TGTGCCAGCTCACACCGGACAGGGCATCAGCCCCAGCATTTT
CASSHRTGHQPQHF
>TRBV27|TRBD2|TRBJ2-5|14|once
TGTGCCAGCAGTCCGGGGGGGTACCAAGAGACCCAGTACTTC
CASSPGGYQETQYF
>TRBV2|NA|TRBJ1-1|14|NA
TGTGCCAGCAGTGATACCCCGGGAGGGCCTGAAGCTTTCTTT
CASSDTPGGPEAFF
>TRBV7-3|NA|TRBJ2-3|13|NA
TGTGCCAGCAGCCCCGACTTCACAGATACGCAGTATTTT
CASSPDFTDTQYF
>TRBV6-2/TRBV6-3|NA|TRBJ1-6|14|NA
TGTGCCAGCAGTTTACTTGAAAGAAATTCACCCCTCCACTTT
CASSLLERNSPLHF
>TRBV4-2|TRBD2|TRBJ2-3|15|few
TGTGCCAGCAGCCAAATCGCTAGCGGGGGAGATACGCAGTATTTT
CASSQIASGGDTQYF
>TRBV12-3/TRBV12-4|NA|TRBJ1-5|13|NA
TGTGCCAGCAAAACAGGGACCAATCAGCCCCAGCATTTT
CASKTGTNQPQHF
>TRBV11-3|NA|TRBJ2-1|12|once
TGTGCCAGCAGTCTGTTAAACAATGAGCAGTTCTTC
CASSLLNNEQFF
>TRBV5-6|TRBD1|TRBJ1-2|14|few
TGTGCCAGCAGCCTAGGATCGACAGGGAATGGCTACACCTTC
CASSLGSTGNGYTF
>TRBV19|NA|TRBJ2-4|19|NA
TGTGCCAGTAGTTCTGCGCTTCGTGGGGGGTTCGGGCCAAAAAACATTCAGTACTTC
CASSSALRGGFGPKNIQYF
>TRBV7-9|NA|TRBJ1-4|17|few
TGTGCCAGCAGCTTATACGGGGGGGACATCTCTAATGAAAAACTGTTTTTT
CASSLYGGDISNEKLFF
>TRBV5-4|TRBD2|TRBJ2-5|14|NA
TGTGCCAGCAGCTCCATCGGGGAGGGAGAGACCCAGTACTTC
CASSSIGEGETQYF
>TRBV5-5|TRBD1|TRBJ2-7|15|NA
TGTGCCAGCAGCCAGGGGACAGGGAGGGCCTACGAGCAGTACTTC
CASSQGTGRAYEQYF